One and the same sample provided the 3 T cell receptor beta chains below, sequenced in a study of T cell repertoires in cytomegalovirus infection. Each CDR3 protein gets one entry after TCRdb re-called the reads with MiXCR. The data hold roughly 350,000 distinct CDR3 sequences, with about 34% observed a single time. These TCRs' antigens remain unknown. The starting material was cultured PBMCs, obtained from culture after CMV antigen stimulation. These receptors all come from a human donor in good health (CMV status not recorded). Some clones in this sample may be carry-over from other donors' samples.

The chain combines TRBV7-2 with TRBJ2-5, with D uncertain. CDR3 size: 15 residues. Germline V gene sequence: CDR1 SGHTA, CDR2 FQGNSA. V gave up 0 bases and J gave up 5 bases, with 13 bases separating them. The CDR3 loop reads CASSLAELRPETQYF. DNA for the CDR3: TGTGCCAGCAGCTTAGCGGAATTGAGGCCGGAGACCCAGTACTTC.

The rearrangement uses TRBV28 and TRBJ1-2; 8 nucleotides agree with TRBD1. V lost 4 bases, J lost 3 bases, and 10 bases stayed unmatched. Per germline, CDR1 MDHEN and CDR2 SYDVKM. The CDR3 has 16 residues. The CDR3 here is CASSYIRGQGDYGYTF. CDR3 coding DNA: TGTGCCAGCAGTTACATAAGAGGACAGGGAGACTATGGCTACACCTTC.

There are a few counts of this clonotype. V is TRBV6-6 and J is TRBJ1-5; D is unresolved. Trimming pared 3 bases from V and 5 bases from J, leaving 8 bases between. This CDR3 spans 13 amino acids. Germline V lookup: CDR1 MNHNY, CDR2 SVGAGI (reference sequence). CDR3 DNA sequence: TGTGCCAGCAGTTATGTTAGGGATCAGCCCCAGCATTTT. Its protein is CASSYVRDQPQHF.